This T cell receptor (beta chain) was identified in a study of vaccination and CD4 T cells after COVID-19. A few counts support this clonotype. Antigen specificity is unknown. Scientists ran DNA taken from cultured CD4+ T cells through the Oncomine TCR Beta short-read assay for sequencing. Someone extracted genomic DNA from cultured CD4+ T cells. TCRdb processed the PCR reads anew with MiXCR; each CDR3 protein has one entry. The data show 12,000 or so distinct CDR3 sequences, 25% to 35% seen once. Regarding treatment: roughly nine-day PBMC culture with coronavirus spike peptide pools or control peptides (ViraFEST assay). IL-2 at about 9.1 IU/ml and peptide pools at 9 to 10 ug/ml were added to PBMCs cultured at about 2.2 million per well. At both days 3 and 7, half the medium was replaced with fresh IL-2 medium. Germline V gives CDR1 SSHAT, CDR2 FNYEAQ (reference sequence). The germline V and J ends were trimmed by 10 bases and 0 bases, with 7 bases remaining between them. This CDR3 has 13 amino acids.

The chain recombines TRBV7-7 with TRBJ2-6; D not certain. This TCR was sampled from a human donor who received a COVID-19 vaccine. The specimen was CD4+ T cells from blood, cultured in vitro, collected before SARS-CoV-2 vaccination. CDR3 coding DNA: TGTGCCACCTCGGGCTCTGGGGCCAACGTCCTGACTTTC. This gives the protein CATSGSGANVLTF.